This T cell receptor (beta chain) was recovered during a study of CD4 T cells in relation to SARS-CoV-2 and coronaviruses. Unexposed donor CD4+ T cells date from about 2011-2019, before the COVID-19 pandemic. Isolation of CD4+ T cells took place after around 11 days in culture. As cell numbers allowed, unexposed-donor CD4+ T cells faced SARS-CoV-2 S/N and four cold-coronavirus spikes. Cultures held two million PBMCs per well with 8.5 to 10 IU/ml IL-2. Study-level results: The cross-reactivity analysis covered only spike protein, not other viral proteins.

Profiling relied on immunoSEQ multiplex PCR, and the TCRdb table lists in-frame clones only, not all of them. Of 25,000 to 30,000 clones listed, approximately 80% are singletons. Trimming cost V 5 bases and J 5 bases; bases outside gene matches: 7. Looked up from germline, CDR1 is KGHSH and CDR2 is LQKENI. The CDR3 totals 14 residues. As concerns this clone: Its antigen is as yet unknown.

The receptor's source is a human donor in good health. The sample was CD4+ T cells from PBMCs, cultured in vitro. The J gene is TRBJ2-7, the V gene TRBV18, with 9 bases that match TRBD1. CDR3 amino acids: CASSGQGIGDEQYF. The CDR3 DNA reads TGTGCCAGCTCAGGACAGGGGATAGGCGACGAGCAGTACTTC.